The 18 T cell receptor beta chains below all came from one sample that was sequenced in a study of control samples from healthy donors and cancer patients. Sequencing was performed with immunoSEQ multiplex PCR; in TCRdb, only in-frame clones are kept and a portion is missing. The sample lists around 50,000 clones, around 90% occurring once. The sample comprised PBMCs. These receptors all come from a man between 25 and 39 years old with colorectal cancer.

The rearrangement links TRBV6-1 to TRBJ1-3; D call uncertain. Germline assignment: CDR1 MNHNS and CDR2 SASEGT. The CDR3 covers 15 residues. V was pared by 1 base and J by 4 bases, with 11 bases between. The CDR3 sequence is CASSEEEGSGNTIYF. In nucleotides, the CDR3 is TGTGCCAGCAGTGAAGAAGAAGGTTCGGGAAACACCATATATTTT.

This sequence joins TRBV27 and TRBJ1-5; D possibly corresponds to TRBD1 (6 bases). CDR3 length: 14 residues. V lost 8 bases and J lost 0, with 11 bases in between. Per the germline V gene, CDR1 is MNHEY and CDR2 is SMNVEV (reference sequence). The CDR3 DNA is TGTGCCAGCTCTTACAGGGCTAGCAATCAGCCCCAGCATTTT. Its translation: CASSYRASNQPQHF.

The rearrangement joins TRBV5-1 to TRBJ2-7; D is perhaps TRBD2 (6 bases). Germline V gives CDR1 SGHRS, CDR2 YFSETQ. The CDR3 consists of 13 residues. V dropped 3 bases and J dropped 6 bases, with 13 bases sitting between them. The CDR3 DNA reads TGCGCCAGCAGCTGGGTGCGGGGTGGCGAGCAGTACGTC. This gives the protein CASSWVRGGEQYV.

The genes are TRBV29-1 and TRBJ1-3, with TRBD1 matching 7 bases. CDR1 is SQVTM and CDR2 is ANQGSEA in the germline V gene. The CDR3 loop spans 13 amino acids. V lost 6 bases and J lost 3; bases outside the gene matches: 5. CDR3 sequence reads: CSVWTGSGNTIYF. The CDR3 DNA reads as TGCAGCGTCTGGACAGGCAGTGGAAACACCATATATTTT.

The rearrangement uses TRBV5-1 and TRBJ2-7, with 7 bases matching TRBD2. The CDR3 consists of 13 residues. The junction had 4 bases not matched to a gene; V was cut back by 4 bases and J by 3 bases. CDR1 is SGHRS, CDR2 YFSETQ, per germline. The CDR3 DNA is TGCGCCAGCAGCGCCACGGGGGGCTACGAGCAGTACGTC. It specifies CASSATGGYEQYV.

The chain uses TRBV9 and TRBJ2-5, with 9 bases fitting TRBD2. The CDR3 contains 14 residues. J gave up 5 bases and V 4 bases, and 6 bases lay outside the gene matches. Germline V gene sequence: CDR1 SGDLS, CDR2 YYNGEE. The chain's CDR3 is CASSKASGEETQYF. CDR3 sequence (DNA): TGTGCCAGCAGCAAAGCTAGCGGGGAGGAGACCCAGTACTTC.

The rearrangement uses TRBV27 and TRBJ2-5; perhaps D is TRBD1 or TRBD2 (5 bases each). Germline V CDR1 and CDR2: MNHEY, SMNVEV (reference sequence). CDR3 length: 14 residues. Trimming took 3 bases from V and 1 from J, leaving 9 bases between them. CDR3: CASSFDGTQETQYF. The CDR3 bases are TGTGCCAGCAGTTTCGACGGGACCCAAGAGACCCAGTACTTC.

The chain uses TRBV7-2 and TRBJ1-1, with 10 bases matching TRBD1. V dropped 5 bases and J dropped 1; count of bases not matched to a gene: 4. The CDR3 totals 15 residues. Germline V gives CDR1 SGHTA, CDR2 FQGNSA. In nucleotides, the CDR3 is TGTGCCAGCAGCCAGACAGGGGGCAAGAACACTGAAGCTTTCTTT. Protein product: CASSQTGGKNTEAFF.

The V gene is TRBV18, the J gene TRBJ1-2; 9 bases match TRBD1. Germline CDR1 KGHSH, CDR2 LQKENI. After removal of 6 bases from V and 8 bases from J, the junction contained 10 bases not matched to a gene. The length of the CDR3 is 14 residues. CDR3 in DNA: TGTGCCAGCTCTCCTGGACAGGGGAGAGGGGGCTACACCTTC. As protein: CASSPGQGRGGYTF.

This rearrangement joins TRBV4-1 to TRBJ1-4; possible D gene TRBD1, 5 bases. There are 14 residues in the CDR3. V was cut by 2 bases and J by 7 bases, with 11 bases left in between. CDR1 MGHRA and CDR2 YSYEKL come from the germline V gene. DNA for the CDR3: TGCGCCAGCAGCCAATCGGGGAGGGGTGAAAAACTGTTTTTT. Translated, it gives CASSQSGRGEKLFF.

This chain uses TRBV6-5 with TRBJ2-2, with D possibly matching TRBD2 (5 bases). V shed 6 bases and J shed 4 bases, with 9 bases lying between them. The germline V gene encodes CDR1 MNHEY and CDR2 SVGAGI. The CDR3 runs 13 residues. In nucleotides, the CDR3 is TGTGCCAGCAGGGAGGATATCACCGGGGAGCTGTTTTTT. Protein: CASREDITGELFF.

This chain uses TRBV18 with TRBJ1-1, with D unresolved. Trimming shortened V by 7 bases and J by 0 bases, and 15 bases separated the two germline ends. The V gene's germline CDR1 is KGHSH and CDR2 LQKENI. This CDR3 is built from 15 residues. CDR3 nucleotide sequence: TGTGCCAGCTTAACGACCGGTACCCTGAACACTGAAGCTTTCTTT. It encodes CASLTTGTLNTEAFF.

The chain joins TRBV4-3 to TRBJ1-2; 8 positions match TRBD1. The junction had 7 bases not matched to a gene; V was cut back by 1 base and J by 6 bases. The V gene's germline CDR1 is LGHNA and CDR2 YSLEER. This CDR3 contains 15 residues. Here the CDR3 reads CASSQVMTGADGYTF. The DNA for the CDR3 is TGCGCCAGCAGCCAAGTCATGACAGGGGCGGATGGCTACACCTTC.

This rearrangement joins TRBV6-1 to TRBJ2-3; 10 bases fit TRBD2. This CDR3 has 15 amino acids. V lost 3 bases and J lost 4; bases outside the gene matches: 4. Germline lookup yields CDR1 MNHNS and CDR2 SASEGT. CDR3 in DNA: TGTGCCAGCAGTGAGGGGAGCGGGGGGGCAGATACGCAGTATTTT. Its translation: CASSEGSGGADTQYF.

The V gene is TRBV15, the J gene TRBJ2-4, with D tentatively TRBD2 (7 bases). The germline V and J ends were trimmed by 4 bases and 7 bases, with 20 bases remaining between them. The germline V gene has CDR1 LNHNV and CDR2 YYDKDF (reference sequence). CDR3 length equals 16 residues. DNA for the CDR3: TGTGCCACCAGCACTCGACAGGCCGGACTAGGCAACATTCAGTACTTC. Amino acids: CATSTRQAGLGNIQYF.

The chain is built from TRBV10-3 and TRBJ2-2; a weak D match, TRBD1 (7 bases). Germline CDR1 ENHRY, CDR2 SYGVKD. This CDR3 spans 16 amino acids. The V end was cut by 3 bases, the J end by 3 bases, with 14 bases between. The chain's CDR3 is CAISERQGGYTGELFF. The CDR3 DNA follows: TGTGCCATCAGTGAAAGGCAGGGGGGATACACCGGGGAGCTGTTTTTT.

This rearrangement joins TRBV25-1 to TRBJ1-6; possibly TRBD1 for D (6 bases). Germline CDR1 reads MGHDK; CDR2 reads SYGVNS. The ends were cut back, 6 bases at V and 1 base at J, with 19 bases in the middle. The CDR3 consists of 18 residues. The CDR3 spells CASRYAPPGESYNSPLHF. The CDR3 nucleotides are TGTGCCAGCAGATACGCCCCCCCAGGGGAGTCCTATAATTCACCCCTCCACTTT.

V is TRBV2 and J is TRBJ2-2, with unresolved D. V shed 7 bases and J shed 3 bases, with 12 bases lying between them. The germline V gene encodes CDR1 SNHLY and CDR2 FYNNEI. The CDR3 sequence is 14 residues long. CDR3 amino acids: CASNNGRDTGELFF. In DNA, the CDR3 is TGTGCCAGCAATAATGGAAGGGACACCGGGGAGCTGTTTTTT.